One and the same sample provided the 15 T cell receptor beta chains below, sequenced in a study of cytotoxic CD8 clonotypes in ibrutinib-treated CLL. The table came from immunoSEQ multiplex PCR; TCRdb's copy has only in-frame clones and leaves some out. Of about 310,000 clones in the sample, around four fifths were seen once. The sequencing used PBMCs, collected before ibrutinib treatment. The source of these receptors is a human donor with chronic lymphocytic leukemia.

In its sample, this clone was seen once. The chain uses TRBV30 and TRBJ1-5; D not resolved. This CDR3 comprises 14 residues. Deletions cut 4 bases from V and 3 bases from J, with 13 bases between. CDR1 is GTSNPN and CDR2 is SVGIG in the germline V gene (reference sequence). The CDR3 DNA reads TGTGCCTGGAAGGAAGACGGATCCAATCAGCCCCAGCATTTT. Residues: CAWKEDGSNQPQHF.

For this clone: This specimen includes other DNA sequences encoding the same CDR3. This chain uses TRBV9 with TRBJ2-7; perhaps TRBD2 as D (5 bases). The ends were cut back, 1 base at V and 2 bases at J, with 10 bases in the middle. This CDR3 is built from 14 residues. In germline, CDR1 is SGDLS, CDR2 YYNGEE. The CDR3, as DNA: TGTGCCAGCAGCGTACGTCCGGGAACCTACGAGCAGTACTTC. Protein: CASSVRPGTYEQYF.

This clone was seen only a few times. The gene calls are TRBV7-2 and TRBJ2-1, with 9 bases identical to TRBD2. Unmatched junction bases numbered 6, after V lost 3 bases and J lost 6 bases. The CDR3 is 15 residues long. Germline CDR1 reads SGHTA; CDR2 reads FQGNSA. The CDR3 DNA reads TGTGCCAGCAGCTTGGATAGCGGGAGACGCAATGAGCAGTTCTTC. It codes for CASSLDSGRRNEQFF.

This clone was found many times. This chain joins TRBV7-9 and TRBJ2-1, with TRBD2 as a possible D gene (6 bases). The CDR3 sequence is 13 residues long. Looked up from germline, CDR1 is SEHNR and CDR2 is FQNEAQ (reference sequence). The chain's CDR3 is CAPGDYRDNEQFF. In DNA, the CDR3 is TGTGCTCCGGGAGACTATCGGGACAATGAGCAGTTCTTC. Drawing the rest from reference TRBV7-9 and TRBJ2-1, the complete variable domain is DTGVSQNPRHKITKRGQNVTFRCDPISEHNRLYWYRQTLGQGPEFLTYFQNEAQLEKSRLLSDRFSAERPKGSFSTLEIQRTEQGDSAMYLCAPGDYRDNEQFFGPGTRLTVL.

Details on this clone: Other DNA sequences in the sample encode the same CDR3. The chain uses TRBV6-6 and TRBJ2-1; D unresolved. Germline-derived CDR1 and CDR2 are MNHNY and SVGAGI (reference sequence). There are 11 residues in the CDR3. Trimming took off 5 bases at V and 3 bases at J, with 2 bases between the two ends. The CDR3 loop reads CASSRYNEQFF. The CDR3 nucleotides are TGTGCCAGCAGTCGCTACAATGAGCAGTTCTTC.

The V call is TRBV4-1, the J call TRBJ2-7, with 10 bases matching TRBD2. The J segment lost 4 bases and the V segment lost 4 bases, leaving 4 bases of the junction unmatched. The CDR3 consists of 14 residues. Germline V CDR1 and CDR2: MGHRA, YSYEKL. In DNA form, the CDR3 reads TGCGCCAGCAGCCCTAGCGGGAGTCGGTACGAGCAGTACTTC. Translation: CASSPSGSRYEQYF.

CDR3 region: CAWSPGDRGTEAFF. CDR3 sequence (DNA): TGTGCCTGGAGTCCCGGGGACAGGGGAACTGAAGCTTTCTTT. The J gene is TRBJ1-1, the V gene TRBV30; 10 bases line up with TRBD1. The length of the CDR3 is 14 residues. Per the germline V gene, CDR1 is GTSNPN and CDR2 is SVGIG (reference sequence). The V gene end was trimmed by 2 bases and the J gene end by 5 bases; junction bases not matched to a gene: 5.

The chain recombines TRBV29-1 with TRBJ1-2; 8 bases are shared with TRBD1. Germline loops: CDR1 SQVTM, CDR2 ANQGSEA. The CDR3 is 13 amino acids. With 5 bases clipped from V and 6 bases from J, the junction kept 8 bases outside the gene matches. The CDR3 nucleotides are TGCAGCGTTTCCCCACGGACAGGGAATGGCTACACCTTC. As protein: CSVSPRTGNGYTF.

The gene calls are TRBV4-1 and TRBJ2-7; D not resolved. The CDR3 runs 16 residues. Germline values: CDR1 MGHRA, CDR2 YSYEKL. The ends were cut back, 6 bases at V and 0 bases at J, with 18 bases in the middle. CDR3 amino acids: CASRIISQLSSYEQYF. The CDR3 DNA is TGCGCCAGCAGGATAATTTCACAGCTGAGCTCCTACGAGCAGTACTTC.

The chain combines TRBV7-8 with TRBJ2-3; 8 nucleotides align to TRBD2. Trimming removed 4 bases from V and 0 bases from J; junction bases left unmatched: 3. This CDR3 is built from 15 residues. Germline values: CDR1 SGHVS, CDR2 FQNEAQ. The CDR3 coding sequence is TGTGCCAGCAGCTACCCTAGCGGGAGCACAGATACGCAGTATTTT. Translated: CASSYPSGSTDTQYF.

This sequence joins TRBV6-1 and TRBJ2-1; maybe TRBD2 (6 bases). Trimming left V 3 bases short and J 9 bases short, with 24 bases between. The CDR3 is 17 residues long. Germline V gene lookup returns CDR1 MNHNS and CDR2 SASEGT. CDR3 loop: CASSEERVATSFSEQFF. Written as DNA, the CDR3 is TGTGCCAGCAGTGAGGAAAGAGTCGCGACTAGTTTTTCTGAGCAGTTCTTC.

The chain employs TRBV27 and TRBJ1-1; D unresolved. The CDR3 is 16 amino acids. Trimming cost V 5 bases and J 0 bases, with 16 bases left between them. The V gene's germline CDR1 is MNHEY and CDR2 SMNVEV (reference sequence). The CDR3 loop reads CASSPLFHGMNTEAFF. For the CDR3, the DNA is TGTGCCAGCAGTCCTCTCTTTCACGGTATGAACACTGAAGCTTTCTTT.

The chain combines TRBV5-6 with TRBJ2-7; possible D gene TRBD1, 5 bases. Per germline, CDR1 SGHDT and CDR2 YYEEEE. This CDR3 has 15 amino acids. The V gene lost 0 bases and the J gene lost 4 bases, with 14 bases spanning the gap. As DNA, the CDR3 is TGTGCCAGCAGCTTGGGACAGTTTATATCTTACGAGCAGTACTTC. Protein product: CASSLGQFISYEQYF.

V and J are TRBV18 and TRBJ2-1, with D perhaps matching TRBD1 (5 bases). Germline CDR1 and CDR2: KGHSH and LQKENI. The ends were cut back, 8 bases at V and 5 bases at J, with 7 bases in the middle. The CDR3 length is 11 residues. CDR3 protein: CASGQNNEQFF. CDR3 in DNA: TGTGCCAGCGGACAAAACAATGAGCAGTTCTTC.

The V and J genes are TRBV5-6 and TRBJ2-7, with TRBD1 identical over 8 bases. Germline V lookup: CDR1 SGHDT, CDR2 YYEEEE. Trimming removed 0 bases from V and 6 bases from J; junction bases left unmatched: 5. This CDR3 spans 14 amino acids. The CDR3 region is CASSLVGRGLEQYF. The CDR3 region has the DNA TGTGCCAGCAGCTTGGTAGGCAGGGGGCTCGAGCAGTACTTC.